Listed here is a single TCR beta chain. No DNA is shown, since the ends of the CDR3 on it are uncertain; the CDR3 is the one TCRdb lists. The entry originates in a study of blood T cell repertoires in COVID-19. Study information: Samples of COVID-19 (acute and convalescent) were obtained from the United States, Italy and Spain. The cDNA or gDNA used as material had been derived from T cells, B-cell-depleted T cells, or PBMCs.

In the original workflow: Amplification from reference gene primers served as the basis for estimated nucleated cell counts. Assay used: immunoSEQ multiplex PCR; TCRdb lists only in-frame clones, some missing. V and J calls and clone size follow that table, whereas D and trimming were derived from the DNA. The repertoire includes 95,000 to 150,000 clones, 85% to 90% of them detected once, and roughly a quarter sits in the top ten. Inclusive of both ends, the CDR3 amounts to 16 amino acids. Germline V gene lookup returns CDR1 LGHDT and CDR2 YNNKEL (reference sequence). Sequenced: peripheral blood. This clonotype originated in a man aged 65 to 79 with active or convalescent COVID-19. The chain joins TRBV3-1 (or the pseudogene TRBV3-2) to TRBJ1-4; the table's TRBD1 call for D was not verified on the DNA. The CDR3 sequence is CASSLSVSGDNEKLFF.